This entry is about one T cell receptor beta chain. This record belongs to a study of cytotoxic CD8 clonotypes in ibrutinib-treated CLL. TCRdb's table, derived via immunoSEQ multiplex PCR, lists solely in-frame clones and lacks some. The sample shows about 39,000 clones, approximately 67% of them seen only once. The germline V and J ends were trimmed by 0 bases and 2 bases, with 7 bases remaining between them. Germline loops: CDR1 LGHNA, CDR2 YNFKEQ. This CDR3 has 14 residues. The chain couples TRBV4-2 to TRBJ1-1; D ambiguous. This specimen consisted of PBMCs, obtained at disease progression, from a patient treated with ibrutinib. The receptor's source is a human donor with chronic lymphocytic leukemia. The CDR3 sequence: CASSQDSVNTEAFF. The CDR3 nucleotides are TGTGCCAGCAGCCAAGATTCGGTAAACACTGAAGCTTTCTTT.